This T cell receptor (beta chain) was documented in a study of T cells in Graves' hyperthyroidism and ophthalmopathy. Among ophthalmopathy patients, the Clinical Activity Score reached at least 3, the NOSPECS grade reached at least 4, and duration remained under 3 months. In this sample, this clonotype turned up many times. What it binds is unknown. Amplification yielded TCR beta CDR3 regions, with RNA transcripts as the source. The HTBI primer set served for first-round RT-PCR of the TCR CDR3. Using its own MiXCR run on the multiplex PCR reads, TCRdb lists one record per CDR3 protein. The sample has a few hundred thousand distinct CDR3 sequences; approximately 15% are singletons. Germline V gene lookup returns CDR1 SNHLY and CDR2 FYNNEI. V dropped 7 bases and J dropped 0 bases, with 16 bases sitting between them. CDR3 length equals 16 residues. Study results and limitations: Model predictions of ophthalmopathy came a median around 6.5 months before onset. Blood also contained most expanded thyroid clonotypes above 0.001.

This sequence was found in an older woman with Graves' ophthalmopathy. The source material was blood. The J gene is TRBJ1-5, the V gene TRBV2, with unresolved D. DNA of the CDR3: TGTGCCAGCACCAGCAGTGGAATACTTAGCAATCAGCCCCAGCATTTT. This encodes CASTSSGILSNQPQHF.